Listed below are T cell receptor beta chains from one sample, sequenced in a study of blood T cell repertoires in COVID-19. Sequenced by immunoSEQ multiplex PCR; TCRdb stores in-frame clones only, minus some. In the table there are roughly 250,000 clones, around nine tenths of which are singletons. The sequenced material came from peripheral blood. Receptors originate from a man aged 25-45 years with COVID-19, enrolled during active disease. Both conserved end residues are part of each CDR3. The D gene is left open where the match is weak. Only some rows state a clone size, as once, few, many or a class for expanded clones.

D: TRBD2
V: TRBV15
size: NA
J: TRBJ2-5
length: 16
DNA: TGTGCCACCAGCAGAGGGTCCAGCGGGGGAGAAGAGACCCAGTACTTC
CDR3: CATSRGSSGGEETQYF

D: TRBD1
V: TRBV15
size: NA
J: TRBJ1-5
length: 19
DNA: TGTGCCACCAGCAGAGATTTTCCAACCGAGGGGGCTATCAATCAGCCCCAGCATTTT
CDR3: CATSRDFPTEGAINQPQHF

D: NA
V: TRBV5-6
size: NA
J: TRBJ2-7
length: 14
DNA: TGTGCCAGCAGCTTTCAGGGGACCTCCTACGAGCAGTACTTC
CDR3: CASSFQGTSYEQYF

D: TRBD1
V: TRBV27
size: NA
J: TRBJ1-5
length: 17
DNA: TGTGCCAGCAGGGGGACAGGGGCCGCTAGGGGCAATCAGCCCCAGCATTTT
CDR3: CASRGTGAARGNQPQHF

D: TRBD1
V: TRBV7-9
size: NA
J: TRBJ1-5
length: 19
DNA: TGTGCCAGCAGCTTAGCCTGGGGCGGGACAGAGATCAGCAATCAGCCCCAGCATTTT
CDR3: CASSLAWGGTEISNQPQHF

D: TRBD1
V: TRBV12-5
size: NA
J: TRBJ1-5
length: 17
DNA: TGTGCTAGTGGTTTGGGACAGGGGGCATATAGCAATCAGCCCCAGCATTTT
CDR3: CASGLGQGAYSNQPQHF

D: TRBD2
V: TRBV6-5
size: NA
J: TRBJ2-5
length: 15
DNA: TGTGCCAGCAGTTACAGTGGGGGGGGAGGGGAGACCCAGTACTTC
CDR3: CASSYSGGGGETQYF

D: NA
V: TRBV5-4
size: NA
J: TRBJ1-1
length: 14
DNA: TGTGCCAGCAGCTTGACCCCAGGGCCGACTGAAGCTTTCTTT
CDR3: CASSLTPGPTEAFF

D: NA
V: TRBV5-1
size: once
J: TRBJ2-3
length: 16
DNA: TGCGCCAGCAGCTTACTGGACAACCCTAGCACAGATACGCAGTATTTT
CDR3: CASSLLDNPSTDTQYF

D: NA
V: TRBV7-9
size: NA
J: TRBJ2-5
length: 15
DNA: TGTGCCAGCAGCCTCCTGGCGGGGGCGGAAGAGACCCAGTACTTC
CDR3: CASSLLAGAEETQYF

D: TRBD1
V: TRBV6-5
size: NA
J: TRBJ1-2
length: 15
DNA: TGTGCCAGCAGTCCCGTCCCGACAGGGAACTATGGCTACACCTTC
CDR3: CASSPVPTGNYGYTF

D: TRBD1
V: TRBV3-1/TRBV3-2
size: NA
J: TRBJ2-7
length: 15
DNA: TGTGCCAGCAGCCACTCCGGGACAGGGAACTACGAGCAGTACTTC
CDR3: CASSHSGTGNYEQYF

D: NA
V: TRBV4-1
size: NA
J: TRBJ2-1
length: 19
DNA: TGCGCCAGCAGCCAAGGAGTTAGGAGGGTAAAGGGATCCTACAATGAGCAGTTCTTC
CDR3: CASSQGVRRVKGSYNEQFF

D: NA
V: TRBV3-1/TRBV3-2
size: NA
J: TRBJ2-7
length: 20
DNA: TGTGCCAGCAGCCAAGAAGCTTTGCGACTGGGGGCTATCGGTAGCTACGAGCAGTACTTC
CDR3: CASSQEALRLGAIGSYEQYF

D: TRBD1
V: TRBV7-9
size: NA
J: TRBJ2-7
length: 15
DNA: TGTGCCAGCAGCTACCTGGAGCAGGGGGCTTACGAGCAGTACTTC
CDR3: CASSYLEQGAYEQYF

D: NA
V: TRBV27
size: NA
J: TRBJ2-7
length: 13
DNA: TGTGCCAGCAGTTTATCACAGGGCTACGAGCAGTACTTC
CDR3: CASSLSQGYEQYF

D: TRBD2
V: TRBV6-5
size: NA
J: TRBJ2-1
length: 16
DNA: TGTGCCAGCAGTTACTTATTTAGCGGGAGTTACAATGAGCAGTTCTTC
CDR3: CASSYLFSGSYNEQFF

D: NA
V: TRBV11-1
size: once
J: TRBJ1-2
length: 15
DNA: TGTGCCAGCAGCTTAACGGCCCAAGGGGGCTATGGCTACACCTTC
CDR3: CASSLTAQGGYGYTF

D: TRBD1
V: TRBV27
size: NA
J: TRBJ1-6
length: 17
DNA: TGTGCCAGCAGTTTAAGTTTGAGACAGGGGCGTGGGTCACCCCTCCACTTT
CDR3: CASSLSLRQGRGSPLHF

D: NA
V: TRBV5-4
size: NA
J: TRBJ1-1
length: 14
DNA: TGTGCCAGCAGCTTGGGGCAGATGAACACTGAAGCTTTCTTT
CDR3: CASSLGQMNTEAFF

D: NA
V: TRBV20-1
size: NA
J: TRBJ1-2
length: 13
DNA: TGCAGTGCTAGTCTGCCAGCTAACTATGGCTACACCTTC
CDR3: CSASLPANYGYTF

D: NA
V: TRBV19
size: NA
J: TRBJ1-6
length: 15
DNA: TGTGCCAGTAGTATAGGGGCAGCTGACAATTCACCCCTCCACTTT
CDR3: CASSIGAADNSPLHF

D: NA
V: TRBV18
size: once
J: TRBJ1-1
length: 15
DNA: TGTGCCAGCTCACCACCGGAAGGAGGTAGGACTGAAGCTTTCTTT
CDR3: CASSPPEGGRTEAFF

D: TRBD1
V: TRBV9
size: NA
J: TRBJ1-5
length: 14
DNA: TGTGCCAGCAGCGCCGAGGGGGCCGATCAGCCCCAGCATTTT
CDR3: CASSAEGADQPQHF

D: TRBD1
V: TRBV11-1
size: few
J: TRBJ1-6
length: 14
DNA: TGTGCCAGCAGCTGGGGACAGTATAATTCACCCCTCCACTTT
CDR3: CASSWGQYNSPLHF

D: NA
V: TRBV3-1/TRBV3-2
size: few
J: TRBJ1-3
length: 16
DNA: TGTGCCAGCAGTCCCAGAGGGTCTAGCTCTGGAAACACCATATATTTT
CDR3: CASSPRGSSSGNTIYF

D: NA
V: TRBV5-4
size: NA
J: TRBJ1-2
length: 13
DNA: TGTGCCACCCCCTCGAGAGAAAACTATGGCTACACCTTC
CDR3: CATPSRENYGYTF

D: NA
V: TRBV11-3
size: NA
J: TRBJ2-5
length: 13
DNA: TGTGCCAGCAGCCTCAGGGTCGGGGAGACCCAGTACTTC
CDR3: CASSLRVGETQYF

D: TRBD1
V: TRBV7-2
size: NA
J: TRBJ2-4
length: 14
DNA: TGTGCCAGCAGCTTTCGACAGGGTGGGGACATTCAGTACTTC
CDR3: CASSFRQGGDIQYF

D: NA
V: TRBV14
size: NA
J: TRBJ1-4
length: 15
DNA: TGTGCCAGCAGCTTACAGGGCGTAATAGGCGAAAAACTGTTTTTT
CDR3: CASSLQGVIGEKLFF

D: NA
V: TRBV2
size: NA
J: TRBJ1-2
length: 15
DNA: TGTGCCAGCAGTGAAGAATGGAGGGTAGACTATGGCTACACCTTC
CDR3: CASSEEWRVDYGYTF

D: NA
V: TRBV7-6
size: NA
J: TRBJ2-2
length: 17
DNA: TGTGCCAGCAGCTTAAGGCGACTCGGAAAGAACACCGGGGAGCTGTTTTTT
CDR3: CASSLRRLGKNTGELFF

D: NA
V: TRBV9
size: NA
J: TRBJ2-5
length: 16
DNA: TGTGCCAGCAGCGTGGGGCGGCCCGAGCTGCGAGAGACCCAGTACTTC
CDR3: CASSVGRPELRETQYF

D: TRBD2
V: TRBV4-1
size: NA
J: TRBJ2-3
length: 17
DNA: TGCGCCAGCAGCCAAGGGCCACTAGCGGGACTCACAGATACGCAGTATTTT
CDR3: CASSQGPLAGLTDTQYF

D: NA
V: TRBV20-1
size: NA
J: TRBJ1-3
length: 15
DNA: TGCAGTGCTAGTTTAGGGGACAACTCTGGAAACACCATATATTTT
CDR3: CSASLGDNSGNTIYF

D: TRBD1
V: TRBV19
size: NA
J: TRBJ1-6
length: 15
DNA: TGTGCCAGTTCACCTCCGGGACAGGGTTTTTCACCCCTCCACTTT
CDR3: CASSPPGQGFSPLHF

D: NA
V: TRBV3-1/TRBV3-2
size: NA
J: TRBJ1-1
length: 15
DNA: TGTGCCAGCAGCCTGGGGCCGGTAACGAACACTGAAGCTTTCTTT
CDR3: CASSLGPVTNTEAFF

D: NA
V: TRBV6-1
size: NA
J: TRBJ1-1
length: 15
DNA: TGTGCCAGCAGTGAATCGGTTCGGGGGTACACTGAAGCTTTCTTT
CDR3: CASSESVRGYTEAFF

D: NA
V: TRBV5-4
size: NA
J: TRBJ1-6
length: 16
DNA: TGTGCCAGCAGCCTGGACGGAAGGGGTTATAATTCACCCCTCCACTTT
CDR3: CASSLDGRGYNSPLHF

D: TRBD1
V: TRBV7-9
size: NA
J: TRBJ2-3
length: 15
DNA: TGTGCCAGCAGCTTGACCGGGACAGGCACAGATACGCAGTATTTT
CDR3: CASSLTGTGTDTQYF

D: TRBD1
V: TRBV10-3
size: NA
J: TRBJ1-4
length: 15
DNA: TGTGCCATCAGCGTAGACAGGGGGCGCGGTGAAAAACTGTTTTTT
CDR3: CAISVDRGRGEKLFF

D: NA
V: TRBV19
size: once
J: TRBJ1-3
length: 15
DNA: TGTGCCAGTAGTCCCCGGGGGGTCTCTGGAAACACCATATATTTT
CDR3: CASSPRGVSGNTIYF

D: NA
V: TRBV19
size: NA
J: TRBJ1-3
length: 16
DNA: TGTGCCAGTAGTATAAACAGGCGGAAGACTGGAAACACCATATATTTT
CDR3: CASSINRRKTGNTIYF

D: NA
V: TRBV2
size: NA
J: TRBJ2-2
length: 14
DNA: TGTGCCAGCAGTGTCTTGGGGAGCTCCGGGGAGCTGTTTTTT
CDR3: CASSVLGSSGELFF

D: NA
V: TRBV30
size: NA
J: TRBJ2-3
length: 12
DNA: TGTGCTGGCTGGGGGCGGACAGATACGCAGTATTTT
CDR3: CAGWGRTDTQYF

D: TRBD1
V: TRBV5-4
size: NA
J: TRBJ1-1
length: 17
DNA: TGTGCCAGCAGCTCCCTTAACCGGGACAGGCAGAACACTGAAGCTTTCTTT
CDR3: CASSSLNRDRQNTEAFF

D: TRBD1
V: TRBV10-2
size: NA
J: TRBJ2-2
length: 19
DNA: TGCGCCAGCAGTGACGGACAGGGGGGACCTCTTAGTAACACCGGGGAGCTGTTTTTT
CDR3: CASSDGQGGPLSNTGELFF

D: NA
V: TRBV5-4
size: NA
J: TRBJ1-3
length: 13
DNA: TGTGCCAGCAGCGGGGGGGCGGGAAACACCATATATTTT
CDR3: CASSGGAGNTIYF

D: NA
V: TRBV5-1
size: NA
J: TRBJ2-5
length: 14
DNA: TGCGCCAGCAGCTTGGCAGGGGGGCAAGAGACCCAGTACTTC
CDR3: CASSLAGGQETQYF

D: NA
V: TRBV7-6
size: NA
J: TRBJ1-1
length: 14
DNA: TGTGCCAGCAGCTTAACAGGGTTGAACACTGAAGCTTTCTTT
CDR3: CASSLTGLNTEAFF

D: NA
V: TRBV6-5
size: NA
J: TRBJ1-3
length: 16
DNA: TGTGCCAGCAGTTACTCTGGCGGTAGCTCTGGAAACACCATATATTTT
CDR3: CASSYSGGSSGNTIYF